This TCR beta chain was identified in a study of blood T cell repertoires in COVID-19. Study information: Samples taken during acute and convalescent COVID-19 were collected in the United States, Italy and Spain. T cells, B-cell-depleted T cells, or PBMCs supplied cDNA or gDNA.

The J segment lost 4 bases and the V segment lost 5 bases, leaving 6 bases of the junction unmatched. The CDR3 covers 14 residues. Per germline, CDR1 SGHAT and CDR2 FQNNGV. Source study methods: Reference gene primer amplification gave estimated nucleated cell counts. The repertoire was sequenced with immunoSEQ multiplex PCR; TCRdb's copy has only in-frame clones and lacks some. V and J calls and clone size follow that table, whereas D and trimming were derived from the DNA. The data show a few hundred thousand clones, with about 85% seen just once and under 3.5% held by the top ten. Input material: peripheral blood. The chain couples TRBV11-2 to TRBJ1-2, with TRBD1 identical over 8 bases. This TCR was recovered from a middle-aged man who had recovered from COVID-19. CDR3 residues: CASSHDRGGYGYTF. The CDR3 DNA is TGTGCCAGCAGCCACGACAGGGGAGGCTATGGCTACACCTTC.